These T cell receptor beta chains were read from a single sample in a study of T cells after yellow fever vaccination. TCRdb reprocessed the 5' RACE reads with MiXCR, giving one entry per CDR3 protein. The sample includes 310,000 or so distinct CDR3 sequences, 6.5% to 8.5% of them seen just once. The sample in question was PBMCs, obtained more than 35 days after the first yellow fever vaccination. The receptors stem from a man aged 18-30 years who received the YFV17D yellow fever vaccine. Both conserved end residues are part of each CDR3. The D gene is left open where the match is weak. Clone sizes are given selectively: once, few, many, or a class where the clone is expanded.

cdr3_aa cdr3_nt v_call d_call clone_size j_call
CASSLSLRTDTQYF TGTGCCAGCAGCTTATCTCTGAGGACAGATACGCAGTATTTT TRBV7-2 . . TRBJ2-3
CSASGQLVGAFF TGCAGTGCTAGTGGGCAGCTCGTGGGAGCTTTCTTT TRBV20-1 . . TRBJ1-1
CASSQGGTTDTQYF TGTGCCAGCAGCCAAGGGGGGACCACAGATACGCAGTATTTT TRBV28 . . TRBJ2-3
CASSFYPGTVNTEAFF TGCGCCAGCAGCTTTTATCCTGGGACAGTGAACACTGAAGCTTTCTTT TRBV5-1 TRBD1 . TRBJ1-1
CASSSSGTIYF TGTGCCAGCAGTTCGTCGGGGACCATATATTTT TRBV27 . . TRBJ1-3
CASQSQSKGDTQYF TGTGCCAGCCAGTCCCAATCAAAGGGAGATACGCAGTATTTT TRBV7-2 . many TRBJ2-3
CAARPGERTEAFF TGTGCCGCCCGCCCAGGGGAGAGGACTGAAGCTTTCTTT TRBV10-3 . few TRBJ1-1
CASRIRGRGNTEAFF TGTGCCAGCAGGATCAGGGGACGGGGGAACACTGAAGCTTTCTTT TRBV11-2 . few TRBJ1-1
CAIGTSGGGTTDTQYF TGTGCCATCGGGACTAGCGGGGGGGGAACCACAGATACGCAGTATTTT TRBV10-3 TRBD2 few TRBJ2-3
CASSLRLAGGLSTDTQYF TGTGCCAGCAGCTTAAGGCTAGCGGGGGGGTTAAGCACAGATACGCAGTATTTT TRBV7-8 TRBD2 few TRBJ2-3
CASSSGGLDRNEQFF TGTGCCAGCAGCTCGGGGGGACTAGACCGAAATGAGCAGTTCTTC TRBV5-4 TRBD2 . TRBJ2-1
CASSSVASGWQNIQYF TGTGCCAGCAGCTCGGTGGCTAGCGGTTGGCAAAACATTCAGTACTTC TRBV7-2 TRBD2 few TRBJ2-4
CASSQERMPPDTQYF TGCGCCAGCAGCCAAGAAAGGATGCCCCCAGATACGCAGTATTTT TRBV4-3 . few TRBJ2-3
CATSDGHWKYNEQFF TGTGCCACCAGTGATGGACATTGGAAATACAATGAGCAGTTCTTC TRBV24-1 . . TRBJ2-1
CASGGRNTEAFF TGTGCCAGCGGGGGGAGGAACACTGAAGCTTTCTTT TRBV6-2/TRBV6-3 . . TRBJ1-1
CSASREGGANVLTF TGCAGTGCTAGTAGGGAAGGTGGGGCCAACGTCCTGACTTTC TRBV20-1 . few TRBJ2-6
CASSVGTSGGDHSGANVLTF TGTGCCAGCAGCGTAGGTACGAGTGGAGGGGACCACTCTGGGGCCAACGTCCTGACTTTC TRBV9 . . TRBJ2-6
CASSPEGTGKDQPQHF TGTGCCAGCAGCCCCGAGGGGACAGGGAAGGACCAGCCCCAGCATTTT TRBV7-2 TRBD1 . TRBJ1-5
CASSSQDRVSRQPQHF TGTGCCAGCTCCTCCCAGGACAGGGTCTCGCGTCAGCCCCAGCATTTT TRBV12-3/TRBV12-4 TRBD1 . TRBJ1-5
CSARPIRSSYNSPLHF TGCAGTGCTAGACCTATCAGGAGCTCCTATAATTCACCCCTCCACTTT TRBV20-1 . . TRBJ1-6
CASSYSTSGVGEQYF TGTGCCAGCAGTTACTCGACGAGCGGGGTGGGTGAGCAGTACTTC TRBV6-5 TRBD2 . TRBJ2-7
CASSQTTGRTDTQYF TGCGCCAGCAGCCAGACGACAGGCCGCACAGATACGCAGTATTTT TRBV4-1 . many TRBJ2-3
CASTTTGPKGTDTQYF TGCGCCAGCACCACGACCGGCCCGAAAGGCACAGATACGCAGTATTTT TRBV5-1 . many TRBJ2-3
CASSQDRVGGNTIYF TGCGCCAGCAGCCAAGACCGGGTGGGCGGAAACACCATATATTTT TRBV4-3 . . TRBJ1-3
CATKQGEEGYTF TGCGCCACTAAACAGGGTGAGGAGGGCTACACCTTC TRBV5-1 . many TRBJ1-2
CASSSPRDQTYNEQFF TGTGCCAGCAGTTCCCCCCGCGACCAGACCTACAATGAGCAGTTCTTC TRBV6-5 . . TRBJ2-1
CASSLQGSGELFF TGTGCCAGCAGTCTTCAGGGATCCGGGGAGCTGTTTTTT TRBV12-3/TRBV12-4 . many TRBJ2-2
CASSSRRDSAYEQYF TGTGCCAGCAGCTCACGGCGGGACAGCGCCTACGAGCAGTACTTC TRBV7-8 . . TRBJ2-7
CATPTTFFPNYGYTF TGTGCCACCCCGACAACTTTCTTCCCTAACTATGGCTACACCTTC TRBV21-1 . . TRBJ1-2
CAISSDRGYGYTF TGTGCCATCAGTTCAGACAGGGGATATGGCTACACCTTC TRBV10-3 TRBD1 many TRBJ1-2
CSALQRDGGDTQYF TGCAGTGCCTTACAGCGGGACGGCGGGGATACGCAGTATTTT TRBV20-1 TRBD2 . TRBJ2-3
CASSLGGGTGDTQYF TGTGCCAGCAGCCTCGGGGGAGGGACAGGGGATACGCAGTATTTT TRBV7-8 TRBD1 few TRBJ2-3
CASMEGGMTTYEQYF TGTGCCAGCATGGAGGGGGGCATGACGACCTACGAGCAGTACTTC TRBV28 . . TRBJ2-7
CASSLGGGHSNEQFF TGCGCCAGCAGCTTGGGGGGGGGACACTCCAATGAGCAGTTCTTC TRBV5-1 . few TRBJ2-1
CASSPWTGEKETQYF TGTGCCAGCAGCCCCTGGACAGGGGAAAAGGAGACCCAGTACTTC TRBV14 TRBD1 . TRBJ2-5
CASSFTPNTIYF TGTGCCAGCAGCTTTACACCCAACACCATATATTTT TRBV7-9 . few TRBJ1-3
CASSPTLVAGRNEQFF TGTGCCAGCAGCCCAACCTTAGTTGCTGGGCGCAATGAGCAGTTCTTC TRBV7-3 . many TRBJ2-1
CAFCSPWGGQSTYNEQYF TGTGCCTTCTGTTCCCCTTGGGGGGGACAGTCAACCTACAACGAGCAGTACTTC TRBV6-4 . . TRBJ2-7
CASTRGPSYFNYNEQFF TGTGCCAGCACCAGAGGCCCTTCCTACTTTAACTACAATGAGCAGTTCTTC TRBV12-3/TRBV12-4 . . TRBJ2-1
CASSFGPSGAPYEQYF TGTGCCAGCAGCTTTGGCCCTAGCGGTGCCCCTTACGAGCAGTACTTC TRBV7-8 TRBD2 few TRBJ2-7
CASSHGAGSDTF TGTGCCAGCAGCCACGGGGCAGGAAGCGACACCTTC TRBV6-2/TRBV6-3 . few TRBJ1-2
CASSDPGGSVRSGELFF TGTGCCAGCAGTGACCCAGGGGGTAGCGTAAGATCCGGGGAGCTGTTTTTT TRBV25-1 TRBD1 few TRBJ2-2
CASSPEVGTQYF TGTGCCAGCAGCCCGGAGGTCGGTACGCAGTATTTT TRBV14 . many TRBJ2-3
CAMHRGTDTQYF TGTGCCATGCACCGGGGCACAGATACGCAGTATTTT TRBV5-4 . few TRBJ2-3
CASSYVPGGDTGELFF TGTGCCAGCAGCTACGTTCCAGGGGGGGATACCGGGGAGCTGTTTTTT TRBV7-9 . . TRBJ2-2
CASSQIPGQGNTGELFF TGCGCCAGCAGCCAAATCCCGGGACAGGGGAACACCGGGGAGCTGTTTTTT TRBV5-1 TRBD1 many TRBJ2-2
CASSLGTTQETQYF TGCGCCAGCAGCTTGGGCACCACCCAAGAGACCCAGTACTTC TRBV5-1 . many TRBJ2-5
CASTRTPESSGANVLTF TGTGCCAGCACCCGCACTCCCGAGAGCTCTGGGGCCAACGTCCTGACTTTC TRBV28 . many TRBJ2-6
CASSRGAVGTQYF TGTGCCAGCAGCCGGGGGGCCGTTGGGACCCAGTACTTC TRBV6-1 . few TRBJ2-5
CASSYTTGSYEQYF TGTGCCAGCAGTTACACCACGGGTTCTTACGAGCAGTACTTC TRBV6-5 . few TRBJ2-7
CASSAGTKAGNTIYF TGTGCCAGCAGTGCGGGCACAAAGGCTGGAAACACCATATATTTT TRBV2 . . TRBJ1-3
CASSLPGNPDTQYF TGTGCCAGCAGCCTCCCCGGCAACCCAGATACGCAGTATTTT TRBV7-2 . many TRBJ2-3
CASSSRGGARNTEAFF TGTGCCAGCAGTTCCAGAGGGGGGGCGCGGAACACTGAAGCTTTCTTT TRBV7-9 . few TRBJ1-1